This T cell receptor (beta chain) was retrieved from a study of T cell responses to AZD1222 COVID-19 vaccine. Sequencing was performed with immunoSEQ multiplex PCR; in TCRdb, only in-frame clones are kept and a portion is missing. The sample lists over 95,000 clones; approximately 90% were seen once. This CDR3 contains 16 residues. Trimming removed 3 bases at V and 0 bases at J, with 13 bases between. CDR1 SGHRS and CDR2 YFSETQ come from the germline V gene. The material sequenced was peripheral blood, taken 28 days after the second AZD1222 dose. The V gene is TRBV5-1, the J gene TRBJ2-1, with D unclear. This receptor was taken from an adult who received the AZD1222 COVID-19 vaccine. The CDR3 loop reads CASSSGQLSSYNEQFF. The CDR3 region has the DNA TGCGCCAGCAGCTCCGGTCAGTTGAGCTCCTACAATGAGCAGTTCTTC.